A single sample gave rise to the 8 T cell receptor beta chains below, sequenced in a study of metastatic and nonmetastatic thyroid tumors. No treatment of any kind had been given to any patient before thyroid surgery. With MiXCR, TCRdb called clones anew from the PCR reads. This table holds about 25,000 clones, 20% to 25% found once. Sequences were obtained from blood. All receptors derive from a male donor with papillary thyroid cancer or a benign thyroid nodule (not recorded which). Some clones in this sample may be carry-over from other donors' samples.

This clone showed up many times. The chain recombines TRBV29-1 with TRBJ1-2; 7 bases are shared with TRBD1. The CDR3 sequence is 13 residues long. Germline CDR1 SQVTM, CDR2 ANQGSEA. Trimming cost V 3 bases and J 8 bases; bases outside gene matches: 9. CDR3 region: CSVDTSHRGGYTF. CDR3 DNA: TGCAGCGTTGATACGAGCCACAGGGGAGGCTACACCTTC.

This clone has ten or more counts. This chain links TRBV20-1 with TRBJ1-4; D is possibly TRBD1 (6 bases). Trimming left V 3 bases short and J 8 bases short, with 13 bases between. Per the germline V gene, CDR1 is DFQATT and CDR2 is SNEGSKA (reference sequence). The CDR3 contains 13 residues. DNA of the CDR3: TGCAGTGCTAGGGGGCCAGGGGAAGAAAAACTGTTTTTT. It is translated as CSARGPGEEKLFF.

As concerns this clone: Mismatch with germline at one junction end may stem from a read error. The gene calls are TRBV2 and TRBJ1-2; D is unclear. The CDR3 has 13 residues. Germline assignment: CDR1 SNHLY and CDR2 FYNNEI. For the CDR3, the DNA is TGTGCCAGCAGTGAAAGCCCAGAAAATGGCGTCGCCTTC. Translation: CASSESPENGVAF.

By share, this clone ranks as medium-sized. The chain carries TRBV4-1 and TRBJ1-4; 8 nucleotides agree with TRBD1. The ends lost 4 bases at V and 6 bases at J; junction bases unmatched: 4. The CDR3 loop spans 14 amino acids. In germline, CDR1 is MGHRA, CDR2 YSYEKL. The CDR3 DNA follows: TGCGCCAGCAGCCTAGGACAGGGTCATGAAAAACTGTTTTTT. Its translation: CASSLGQGHEKLFF.

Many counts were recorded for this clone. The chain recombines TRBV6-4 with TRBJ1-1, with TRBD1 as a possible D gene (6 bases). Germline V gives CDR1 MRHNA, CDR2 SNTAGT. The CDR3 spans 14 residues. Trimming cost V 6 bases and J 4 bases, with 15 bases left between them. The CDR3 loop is CASRADRTVTEAFF. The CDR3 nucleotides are TGTGCCAGCAGGGCCGATAGGACAGTCACTGAAGCTTTCTTT.

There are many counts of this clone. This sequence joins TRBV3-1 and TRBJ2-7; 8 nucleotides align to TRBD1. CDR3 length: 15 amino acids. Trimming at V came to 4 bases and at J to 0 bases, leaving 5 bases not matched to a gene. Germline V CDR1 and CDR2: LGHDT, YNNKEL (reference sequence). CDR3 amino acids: CASSLQGADSYEQYF. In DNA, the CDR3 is TGTGCCAGCAGCCTCCAGGGGGCCGACTCCTACGAGCAGTACTTC.

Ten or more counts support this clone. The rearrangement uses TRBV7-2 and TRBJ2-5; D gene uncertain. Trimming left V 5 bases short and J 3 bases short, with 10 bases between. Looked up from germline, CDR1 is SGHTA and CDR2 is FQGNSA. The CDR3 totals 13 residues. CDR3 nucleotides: TGTGCCAGCAGCATAGACCGTGAAGAGACCCAGTACTTC. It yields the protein CASSIDREETQYF.

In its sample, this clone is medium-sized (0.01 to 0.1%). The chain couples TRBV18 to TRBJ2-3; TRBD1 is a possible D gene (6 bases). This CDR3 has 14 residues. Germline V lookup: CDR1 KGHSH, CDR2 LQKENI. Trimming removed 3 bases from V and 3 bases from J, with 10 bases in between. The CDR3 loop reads CASSPNRETDTQYF. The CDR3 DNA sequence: TGTGCCAGCTCACCGAACAGGGAGACAGATACGCAGTATTTT. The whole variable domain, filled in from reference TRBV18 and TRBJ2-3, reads NAGVMQNPRHLVRRRGQEARLRCSPMKGHSHVYWYRQLPEEGLKFMVYLQKENIIDESGMPKERFSAEFPKEGPSILRIQQVVRGDSAAYFCASSPNRETDTQYFGPGTRLTVL.